The 21 T cell receptor beta chains reported below all come from one sample, sequenced in a study of CD8 T cells in Susac syndrome. An input of roughly 0.5 to 1 ug of RNA was subjected to reverse transcription using random hexamers. TCRdb passed the immunoSEQ multiplex PCR reads through MiXCR, listing each CDR3 protein once. The table has about 240,000 distinct CDR3 sequences, 95% to 97% seen once; the top ten hold approximately 0.094%. The sample comprised CD4+ T cells from PBMCs. Every receptor here comes from a human donor with Susac syndrome.

The chain joins TRBV7-9 to TRBJ2-5; perhaps TRBD2 as D (6 bases). The CDR3 runs 15 residues. With 5 bases removed from V and 5 bases from J, the gap between germline ends came to 18 bases. Germline lookup yields CDR1 SEHNR and CDR2 FQNEAQ (reference sequence). For the CDR3, the DNA is TGTGCCAGCAGCACCCCGGAGGGTCGGAGTGAGACCCAGTACTTC. As protein: CASSTPEGRSETQYF.

CDR3 nucleotides: TGCAGTGCTAGCCCACCGGGCGTTTACAATGAGCAGTTCTTC. Its translation is CSASPPGVYNEQFF. The chain carries TRBV20-1 and TRBJ2-1; the D is unclear. This CDR3 has 14 amino acids. The V and J ends lost 3 bases and 4 bases respectively, with 13 bases between them. Germline V gene data show CDR1 as DFQATT and CDR2 as SNEGSKA (reference sequence).

The V call is TRBV20-1, the J call TRBJ2-7; no clear D gene. Germline CDR1 DFQATT, CDR2 SNEGSKA (reference sequence). Trimming took 5 bases from V and 3 from J, leaving 11 bases between them. This CDR3 spans 12 amino acids. CDR3 residues: CSAGVFGYEQYF. CDR3 DNA: TGCAGTGCTGGGGTCTTTGGCTACGAGCAGTACTTC.

This rearrangement joins TRBV27 to TRBJ2-1; D might be TRBD1 (6 bases). CDR1 is MNHEY, CDR2 SMNVEV, per germline (reference sequence). The CDR3 loop spans 13 amino acids. With 5 bases removed from V and 5 bases from J, the gap between germline ends came to 10 bases. CDR3 loop: CASSPHRDNEQFF. CDR3 DNA sequence: TGTGCCAGCAGTCCGCACAGGGACAATGAGCAGTTCTTC.

This chain links TRBV20-1 with TRBJ2-1; tentatively, D is TRBD1 or TRBD2 (6 bases each). The V end lost 5 bases, the J end lost 0 bases, and 17 bases lay between the germline ends. This CDR3 has 16 amino acids. The germline gives CDR1 DFQATT, CDR2 SNEGSKA (reference sequence). CDR3 nucleotide sequence: TGCAGTGCTGGGTTGGGGGCGGGGATCTCCTACAATGAGCAGTTCTTC. Amino acids: CSAGLGAGISYNEQFF.

The chain couples TRBV9 to TRBJ2-7; a weak D match, TRBD1 (5 bases). The CDR3 is 17 residues long. Trimming removed 2 bases from V and 6 bases from J, with 24 bases in between. From germline, CDR1 is SGDLS and CDR2 YYNGEE. For the CDR3, the DNA is TGTGCCAGCAGCGTCCAGGGAATTGCGTCCGTGTTGGGCGAGCAGTACTTC. It yields the protein CASSVQGIASVLGEQYF.

The gene calls are TRBV12-3 or TRBV12-4 and TRBJ1-5; possible D gene TRBD1, 6 bases. V shed 5 bases and J shed 4 bases, with 12 bases lying between them. This CDR3 has 14 amino acids. Here the CDR3 DNA reads TGTGCCAGCAGTCCACACAGGGAGAATCAGCCCCAGCATTTT. Translation gives CASSPHRENQPQHF.

The CDR3, as DNA: TGTGCCAGCTCCCTCCTCCATCAAGAGACCCAGTACTTC. Its protein product is CASSLLHQETQYF. The chain uses TRBV18 and TRBJ2-5; D uncertain. CDR1 and CDR2 from the germline V gene are KGHSH and LQKENI. Trimming took 6 bases from V and 2 from J, leaving 10 bases between them. This CDR3 contains 13 residues.

The rearrangement uses TRBV12-3 or TRBV12-4 and TRBJ2-6; no clear D. V lost 5 bases to trimming and J lost 2 bases, with 10 bases between them. The CDR3 covers 15 residues. The CDR3 protein is CASSPLGPGANVLTF. CDR3 nucleotide sequence: TGTGCCAGCAGTCCGTTAGGCCCTGGGGCCAACGTCCTGACTTTC.

The gene calls are TRBV3-1 and TRBJ2-1; D remains unclear. V lost 2 bases and J lost 0, with 8 bases in between. Germline V gene sequence: CDR1 LGHDT, CDR2 YNNKEL (reference sequence). This CDR3 has 15 amino acids. Written as DNA, the CDR3 is TGTGCCAGCAGCCAATTCTTGGACTCCTACAATGAGCAGTTCTTC. Translating it yields CASSQFLDSYNEQFF.

The V call is TRBV30, the J call TRBJ2-3, with D unclear. CDR1 GTSNPN and CDR2 SVGIG come from the germline V gene (reference sequence). V was clipped by 4 bases and J by 4 bases, with 9 bases between them. The CDR3 contains 12 residues. The CDR3 reads CAWTPLADTQYF. CDR3 in DNA: TGTGCCTGGACACCCCTCGCAGATACGCAGTATTTT.

The chain combines TRBV2 with TRBJ2-7, with 11 bases matching TRBD2. V gave up 1 base and J gave up 7 bases; unmatched junction bases: 12. The CDR3 contains 17 residues. Germline V gives CDR1 SNHLY, CDR2 FYNNEI. CDR3 coding DNA: TGTGCCAGCAGTGAAGGACTAGCGGGGAGCCTCTACGATGAGCAGTACTTC. Translation gives CASSEGLAGSLYDEQYF.

The chain is built from TRBV7-2 and TRBJ2-5, with TRBD2 identical over 8 bases. This CDR3 is built from 16 residues. Germline CDR1 reads SGHTA; CDR2 reads FQGNSA. After removal of 1 base from V and 5 bases from J, the junction contained 9 bases not matched to a gene. The DNA of the CDR3 is TGTGCCAGCAGCTTAGAACCCGGGAGGGCCGGGGAGACCCAGTACTTC. It specifies CASSLEPGRAGETQYF.

This chain connects TRBV29-1 to TRBJ1-1; perhaps TRBD1 as D (6 bases). CDR3 length: 11 amino acids. Germline values: CDR1 SQVTM, CDR2 ANQGSEA. V gave up 4 bases and J gave up 4 bases, with 7 bases separating them. The CDR3 region has the DNA TGCAGCGTTGTAGGGGGCACTGAAGCTTTCTTT. Translating gives CSVVGGTEAFF.

The chain uses TRBV25-1 and TRBJ1-2, with D uncertain. CDR1 and CDR2 (germline): MGHDK, SYGVNS. CDR3 length equals 13 residues. Deletions cut 2 bases from V and 8 bases from J, with 12 bases between. This CDR3 is CASSEPDVGGYTF. CDR3 sequence (DNA): TGTGCCAGCAGTGAACCGGATGTCGGAGGCTACACCTTC.

The chain joins TRBV28 to TRBJ1-1; the match to TRBD1 covers 7 bases. Germline CDR1 reads MDHEN; CDR2 reads SYDVKM. The CDR3 is made up of 13 amino acids. With V trimmed by 3 bases and J by 7 bases, 5 bases remained unmatched. The CDR3 region has the DNA TGTGCCAGCAGTTTTTGGCGACAGGGTGAAGCTTTCTTT. This codes for CASSFWRQGEAFF.

The chain recombines TRBV12-3 or TRBV12-4 with TRBJ1-2; D remains ambiguous. The CDR3 is made up of 13 amino acids. V lost 6 bases, J lost 0 bases, and 8 bases lay in between. The DNA for the CDR3 is TGTGCCAGCAGACTCAACGCTAACTATGGCTACACCTTC. Translation: CASRLNANYGYTF.

V and J are TRBV7-3 and TRBJ2-7, with TRBD2 matching over 11 bases. Trimming cost V 5 bases and J 4 bases; bases outside gene matches: 7. Germline lookup yields CDR1 SGHTA and CDR2 FQGTGA. The CDR3 contains 15 residues. The CDR3 DNA is TGTGCCAGCAGCCCCATAGCGGGAGGGCCTTACGAGCAGTACTTC. It is translated as CASSPIAGGPYEQYF.

The CDR3 here is CASSQRTSVYTDTQYF. CDR3 DNA: TGTGCCAGCAGCCAGAGGACTAGCGTATACACAGATACGCAGTATTTT. The V and J genes are TRBV4-2 and TRBJ2-3; 9 bases are shared with TRBD2. V lost 3 bases, J lost 2 bases, and 6 bases stayed unmatched. Germline CDR1 LGHNA, CDR2 YNFKEQ. This CDR3 is built from 16 residues.

There are a few counts of this clonotype. This chain links TRBV30 with TRBJ2-7; D is perhaps TRBD2 (5 bases). Germline CDR1 reads GTSNPN; CDR2 reads SVGIG (reference sequence). Trimming took 4 bases from V and 2 from J, leaving 18 bases between them. The CDR3 contains 15 residues. The CDR3 DNA follows: TGTGCCTGGAACCCCTCGGGCTCGAGGGCCTACGAGCAGTACTTC. This codes for CAWNPSGSRAYEQYF.

The gene calls are TRBV5-1 and TRBJ1-5; perhaps TRBD1 as D (5 bases). Germline V lookup: CDR1 SGHRS, CDR2 YFSETQ. CDR3 length: 14 residues. The ends were cut back, 4 bases at V and 7 bases at J, with 15 bases in the middle. DNA for the CDR3: TGCGCCAGCAGCCTGGGGGAGATAGGCCAGCCCCAGCATTTT. This codes for CASSLGEIGQPQHF.